This paragraph reports one T cell receptor (beta chain). Noted time point: cycle 4 day 1 (C4D1), after 6 weeks of nivolumab. The patients all showed relapse after autologous stem cell transplantation, while their brentuximab vedotin exposure varied. CDR3 length equals 14 residues. The germline gives CDR1 SGHDT, CDR2 YYEEEE. Trimming shortened V by 4 bases and J by 3 bases, and 14 bases separated the two germline ends. The sample is drawn from a study of PD-1 blockade in classical Hodgkin lymphoma. Repertoires were generated with immunoSEQ multiplex PCR, while TCRdb's copy carries only in-frame clones and drops some. The sample includes over 80,000 clones, 78% of them seen just once.

This TCR derives from a human donor with classical Hodgkin lymphoma. V is TRBV5-6 and J is TRBJ2-7; TRBD1 is a possible D gene (6 bases). Sequencing was performed on peripheral blood mononuclear cells (PBMCs), taken before the fourth cycle of nivolumab. The CDR3 DNA is TGTGCCAGCAGCCAGGGGTTCGGGGTCTACGAGCAGTACTTC. It codes for CASSQGFGVYEQYF.